The T cell receptor beta chain under discussion was sequenced for a study of CD8 T cells in ankylosing spondylitis. Germline V lookup: CDR1 SGHNT, CDR2 YENEEA. CDR3 length equals 16 residues. V shed 1 base and J 2 bases; nucleotides not matched to a gene: 5. With molecular barcodes, quantitative 5'-RACE was used to make the TCR beta libraries. MiXCR, applied by TCRdb to the 5' RACE reads, yields one record per CDR3 protein. The data show about 540,000 distinct CDR3 sequences, about an eighth seen once. This clonotype was picked up a small number of times. Antigen: not known. Study-wide results and limits: Several highly homologous variants formed a TCR beta motif that appeared characteristic of ankylosing spondylitis blood. The clones that were linked to disease were reported to be significantly enriched in matched synovial fluid samples from ankylosing spondylitis patients. Peripheral blood samples showed relatively rare disease-linked clones, and these clones were CD8+.

The receptor was isolated from a male donor with ankylosing spondylitis. Sequencing was performed on blood, either unsorted or a sorted T cell fraction (not recorded which). V is TRBV11-3 and J is TRBJ2-1; 7 nucleotides match TRBD2. In nucleotides, the CDR3 is TGTGCCAGCAGCTTAGGGGGTGGGGGGGCCTACAATGAGCAGTTCTTC. Translated, it gives CASSLGGGGAYNEQFF.